The clone carrying this T cell receptor beta chain was seen a few times. Its antigen remains unknown. This record belongs to a study of T-cell memory formation after mild COVID-19. For the study at large: Largely, TCR clusters stayed within a single donor. Study-wide findings and caveats: CD4+ bias marked clones expanding day 15 to 37, unlike balanced contracting clones. In pre-infection memory, a portion of responding clones appeared, which suggested that cross-reactive memory joined.

MiXCR, applied by TCRdb to the 5' RACE reads, yields one record per CDR3 protein. This table holds about 470,000 distinct CDR3 sequences, about 20% found once. Unmatched junction bases numbered 8, after V lost 4 bases and J lost 5 bases. Germline loops: CDR1 SNHLY, CDR2 FYNNEI. This CDR3 spans 15 amino acids. The sample was PBMCs or a T cell subset sorted from them (not recorded which). The sequence derives from an adult woman who had mild COVID-19 (a few samples of this study predate the infection). Cell type and time point are not known. This chain connects TRBV2 to TRBJ2-5; 9 positions agree with TRBD2. This chain's CDR3 is CASSVAPGLAETQYF. DNA of the CDR3: TGTGCCAGCAGTGTGGCTCCGGGACTAGCCGAGACCCAGTACTTC.